The 32 T cell receptor beta chains listed next were all sequenced from one sample in a study of radiation and T cells in renal cell carcinoma. This sample's time point: baseline pretreatment blood. Treatment meaning: 15 Gy SBRT to primary tumor, nephrectomy 4 weeks later. Libraries were prepared by immunoSEQ multiplex PCR; TCRdb keeps only in-frame clonotypes and omits some of them. The sample holds around 140,000 clones; 88% are singletons and the top ten take roughly 4%. The input for sequencing was blood, taken from a patient whose treatment included radiotherapy and nephrectomy. The receptor source for this set is a woman in her seventies with renal cell carcinoma.

Only one count was recorded for this clone. This sequence joins TRBV15 and TRBJ1-2; 7 nucleotides line up with TRBD1. The CDR3 loop spans 18 amino acids. Germline V gives CDR1 LNHNV, CDR2 YYDKDF (reference sequence). The J segment lost 0 bases and the V segment lost 2 bases, leaving 12 bases of the junction unmatched. CDR3 coding DNA: TGTGCCACCAGCAGAAAGTTGAGGGGGCCAATAGCTAACTATGGCTACACCTTC. Protein: CATSRKLRGPIANYGYTF.

This sequence joins TRBV6-1 and TRBJ1-5; TRBD1 is a possible D gene (6 bases). This CDR3 is built from 15 residues. The germline gives CDR1 MNHNS, CDR2 SASEGT. V lost 8 bases and J lost 0, with 14 bases in between. This CDR3 is CASSETGYSNQPQHF. Here the CDR3 DNA reads TGTGCCAGCTCCGAGACAGGTTATAGCAATCAGCCCCAGCATTTT.

The V and J genes are TRBV7-8 and TRBJ2-1; no clear D. Between the trimmed V and J ends, which lost 0 bases and 5 bases, there was a span of 8 bases. Germline loops: CDR1 SGHVS, CDR2 FQNEAQ. This CDR3 is built from 14 residues. The CDR3 loop is CASSLAAENNEQFF. Written as DNA, the CDR3 is TGTGCCAGCAGCTTAGCAGCCGAGAACAATGAGCAGTTCTTC.

The V call is TRBV4-2, the J call TRBJ1-2, with D uncertain. The germline V gene encodes CDR1 LGHNA and CDR2 YNFKEQ. This CDR3 region has 11 residues. Trimming removed 3 bases at V and 11 bases at J, with 10 bases between. The CDR3 DNA is TGTGCCAGCAGCCAGGAGCCGGGGTACACCTTC. Translated, it gives CASSQEPGYTF.

This chain uses TRBV5-8 with TRBJ1-1; 8 bases fit TRBD1. Trimming took 0 bases from V and 6 from J; bases not matched to a gene: 7. The CDR3 consists of 15 residues. From germline, CDR1 is SGHTS and CDR2 YDEGEE. The chain's CDR3 is CASSLAPGGHSEAFF. The CDR3 DNA sequence: TGTGCCAGCAGCTTGGCCCCAGGGGGCCACTCTGAAGCTTTCTTT.

The chain carries TRBV11-3 and TRBJ1-1; D gene ambiguous. Trimming removed 0 bases at V and 4 bases at J, with 12 bases between. The CDR3 has 15 amino acids. Germline V CDR1 and CDR2: SGHNT, YENEEA. The CDR3 here is CASSLEIGSRTEAFF. CDR3 DNA sequence: TGTGCCAGCAGCTTAGAGATCGGGTCTCGCACTGAAGCTTTCTTT.

This clone appeared once. The chain carries TRBV9 and TRBJ2-7; tentative D call: TRBD2 (5 bases). Germline V lookup: CDR1 SGDLS, CDR2 YYNGEE. V shed 6 bases and J shed 2 bases, with 15 bases lying between them. The CDR3 covers 14 residues. The DNA for the CDR3 is TGTGCCAGCACCCCTCTACTAGACCCCTACGAGCAGTACTTC. Translation gives CASTPLLDPYEQYF.

This clone came up once. The V gene is TRBV7-9, the J gene TRBJ2-1; the match to TRBD1 covers 7 bases. The CDR3 sequence is 14 residues long. Germline V CDR1 and CDR2: SEHNR, FQNEAQ (reference sequence). V trimming: 7 bases; J trimming: 12 bases; junction bases outside the gene matches: 15. The CDR3 region is CASNRDSGLSGQFF. As DNA, the CDR3 is TGTGCCAGCAACCGGGACAGTGGACTTTCAGGGCAGTTCTTC.

The chain couples TRBV19 to TRBJ2-5, with 10 bases fitting TRBD1. CDR3 length: 18 amino acids. Germline V gene lookup returns CDR1 LNHDA and CDR2 SQIVND (reference sequence). The junction had 14 bases not matched to a gene; V was cut back by 3 bases and J by 4 bases. The CDR3 reads CASSIHALRQGAGETQYF. As DNA, the CDR3 is TGTGCCAGTAGTATTCACGCACTAAGACAGGGGGCTGGAGAGACCCAGTACTTC. The variable domain in full, completed from reference TRBV19 and TRBJ2-5, reads DGGITQSPKYLFRKEGQNVTLSCEQNLNHDAMYWYRQDPGQGLRLIYYSQIVNDFQKGDIAEGYSVSREKKESFPLTVTSAQKNPTAFYLCASSIHALRQGAGETQYFGPGTRLLVL.

The gene calls are TRBV7-2 and TRBJ2-7, with TRBD1 identical over 8 bases. The CDR3 is 16 amino acids. After removal of 5 bases from V and 1 base from J, the junction contained 10 bases not matched to a gene. The V gene's germline CDR1 is SGHTA and CDR2 FQGNSA. The CDR3 is CASSRAGTGNSYEQYF. The CDR3 DNA follows: TGTGCCAGCAGCAGAGCCGGGACAGGTAATTCCTACGAGCAGTACTTC.

The V call is TRBV9, the J call TRBJ2-3, with TRBD2 as a possible D gene (6 bases). From germline, CDR1 is SGDLS and CDR2 YYNGEE. This CDR3 has 14 residues. Deletions cut 6 bases from V and 0 bases from J, with 11 bases between. Here the CDR3 DNA reads TGTGCCAGCACCACCGGGACTAGCACAGATACGCAGTATTTT. This encodes CASTTGTSTDTQYF.

The genes are TRBV2 and TRBJ2-3; D is possibly TRBD2 (6 bases). The V gene lost 6 bases and the J gene lost 0 bases, with 13 bases spanning the gap. The CDR3 loop spans 15 amino acids. Germline V lookup: CDR1 SNHLY, CDR2 FYNNEI. The CDR3 bases are TGTGCCAGCAGAACGAGGAGCGGGAGCACAGATACGCAGTATTTT. It yields the protein CASRTRSGSTDTQYF.

The V call is TRBV4-3, the J call TRBJ2-7; 8 bases fit TRBD1. This CDR3 is built from 16 residues. Germline CDR1 LGHNA, CDR2 YSLEER. The V gene end was trimmed by 1 base and the J gene end by 1 base; junction bases not matched to a gene: 6. CDR3: CASSQGRTGRSYEQYF. CDR3 DNA sequence: TGCGCCAGCAGCCAAGGACGGACAGGGCGGTCCTACGAGCAGTACTTC.

V gene TRBV4-3 combines with J gene TRBJ2-2; D unresolved. Trimming removed 0 bases from V and 15 bases from J, with 17 bases in between. CDR1 and CDR2 (germline): LGHNA, YSLEER. The CDR3 runs to 14 residues. CDR3 coding DNA: TGCGCCAGCAGCCAAGATTTTGTCGCGCCCGGGTTGTTTTTT. Its translation is CASSQDFVAPGLFF.

The sample holds one count of this clone. The chain employs TRBV4-1 and TRBJ2-1; D gene unclear. The CDR3 covers 13 residues. V lost 1 base and J lost 12, with 13 bases in between. Per germline, CDR1 MGHRA and CDR2 YSYEKL. Here the CDR3 DNA reads TGCGCCAGCAGCCAAGGTCTGTTTGTTGCGCAGTTCTTC. This codes for CASSQGLFVAQFF.

V and J are TRBV27 and TRBJ1-6; tentative D call: TRBD1 (5 bases). V was trimmed by 4 bases and J by 2 bases, leaving 9 bases between them. The CDR3 covers 15 residues. The V gene's germline CDR1 is MNHEY and CDR2 SMNVEV (reference sequence). DNA of the CDR3: TGTGCCAGCAGTTCCCAGACAGCCTATAATTCACCCCTCCACTTT. It translates to CASSSQTAYNSPLHF.

This chain uses TRBV4-2 with TRBJ2-5; no reliable D call. This CDR3 spans 14 amino acids. The V gene lost 0 bases and the J gene lost 4 bases, with 9 bases spanning the gap. Germline V CDR1 and CDR2: LGHNA, YNFKEQ. CDR3 sequence (DNA): TGTGCCAGCAGCCAAGAGGTGTGGGGAGAGACCCAGTACTTC. It yields the protein CASSQEVWGETQYF.

The chain carries TRBV30 and TRBJ2-7, with D perhaps matching TRBD2 (6 bases). V lost 6 bases, J lost 4 bases, and 13 bases lay in between. This CDR3 is built from 12 residues. Germline-derived CDR1 and CDR2 are GTSNPN and SVGIG (reference sequence). CDR3 amino acids: CACTPGRYEQYF. The CDR3 DNA is TGTGCCTGTACACCAGGGAGGTACGAGCAGTACTTC. Drawing the rest from reference TRBV30 and TRBJ2-7, the complete variable domain is SQTIHQWPATLVQPVGSPLSLECTVEGTSNPNLYWYRQAAGRGLQLLFYSVGIGQISSEVPQNLSASRPQDRQFILSSKKLLLSDSGFYLCACTPGRYEQYFGPGTRLTVT.

J is TRBJ2-2 and V is TRBV9, with TRBD1 identical over 7 bases. V lost 4 bases and J lost 1; bases outside the gene matches: 4. The CDR3 is made up of 15 amino acids. Germline V gives CDR1 SGDLS, CDR2 YYNGEE. The DNA of the CDR3 is TGTGCCAGCAGCCCGACAGGGATGAACACCGGGGAGCTGTTTTTT. Its translation: CASSPTGMNTGELFF.

This chain uses TRBV5-6 with TRBJ2-1; D perhaps matches TRBD1 (5 bases). V was trimmed by 5 bases and J by 5 bases, leaving 17 bases between them. This CDR3 has 15 amino acids. CDR1 is SGHDT, CDR2 YYEEEE, per germline. The CDR3 nucleotides are TGTGCCAGCAGTTCAAATCCAGGGTCGAACAATGAGCAGTTCTTC. Translated: CASSSNPGSNNEQFF.

CDR3 sequence: CASSHYGARSYEQYF. The CDR3 DNA sequence: TGTGCCAGCAGCCATTATGGGGCGCGCTCCTACGAGCAGTACTTC. This chain connects TRBV14 to TRBJ2-7; perhaps TRBD1 as D (5 bases). This CDR3 has 15 amino acids. Germline CDR1 is SGHDN and CDR2 is FVKESK. Trimming removed 3 bases from V and 0 bases from J, with 12 bases in between.

The chain employs TRBV19 and TRBJ1-6; D unclear. V dropped 0 bases and J dropped 5 bases, with 5 bases sitting between them. Germline CDR1 LNHDA, CDR2 SQIVND (reference sequence). This CDR3 region has 14 residues. The CDR3 protein is CASSIDPDNSPLHF. CDR3 DNA: TGTGCCAGTAGTATAGATCCGGATAATTCACCCCTCCACTTT. Full variable domain (rest looked up from reference TRBV19 and TRBJ1-6): DGGITQSPKYLFRKEGQNVTLSCEQNLNHDAMYWYRQDPGQGLRLIYYSQIVNDFQKGDIAEGYSVSREKKESFPLTVTSAQKNPTAFYLCASSIDPDNSPLHFGNGTRLTVT.

This chain uses TRBV6-6 with TRBJ1-2, with D perhaps matching TRBD1 (6 bases). Germline CDR1 MNHNY, CDR2 SVGAGI (reference sequence). CDR3 length equals 12 residues. V shed 11 bases and J shed 8 bases, with 18 bases lying between them. Here the CDR3 DNA reads TGTGCCTCTACACGGGGGGCGCACGGCTACACCTTC. Translating gives CASTRGAHGYTF.

For the CDR3, the DNA is TGTGCCAGCAGCCCCCTCCCTCGGACAGAGAATCAGCCCCAGCATTTT. Translation: CASSPLPRTENQPQHF. This rearrangement joins TRBV7-2 to TRBJ1-5; weak D call: TRBD1 (6 bases). The germline CDR1 and CDR2 sequences are SGHTA and FQGNSA. V was clipped by 5 bases and J by 4 bases, with 18 bases between them. CDR3 size: 16 residues.

This clone was detected only a few times. The rearrangement uses TRBV23-1 and TRBJ1-3, with a weak D call TRBD1 (6 bases). TRBV23-1 is assigned to the ORF class and has an uncertain function. V lost 10 bases to trimming and J lost 0 bases, with 13 bases between them. The CDR3 is 14 residues long. The CDR3 bases are TGCGCCAAAAGACAGGACCTCTCTGGAAACACCATATATTTT. It specifies CAKRQDLSGNTIYF.

V gene TRBV7-9 combines with J gene TRBJ2-3; no clear D. This CDR3 has 15 residues. The germline CDR1 and CDR2 sequences are SEHNR and FQNEAQ (reference sequence). Trimming pared 0 bases from V and 0 bases from J, leaving 7 bases between. The CDR3 nucleotides read TGTGCCAGCAGCTTAGCCTTGGCTAGCACAGATACGCAGTATTTT. Translation gives CASSLALASTDTQYF.

J is TRBJ1-1 and V is TRBV6-1; tentative D call: TRBD1 (6 bases). V was pared by 5 bases and J by 0 bases, with 13 bases between. CDR1 is MNHNS and CDR2 is SASEGT in the germline V gene. The CDR3 is made up of 15 amino acids. The CDR3 here is CASSPRTGMNTEAFF. The CDR3 nucleotides are TGTGCCAGCAGTCCTCGTACAGGGATGAACACTGAAGCTTTCTTT.

In its sample, this clone was seen once. The rearrangement joins TRBV2 to TRBJ1-1; 7 bases fit TRBD1. The ends lost 6 bases at V and 1 base at J; junction bases unmatched: 8. The CDR3 covers 15 residues. Germline values: CDR1 SNHLY, CDR2 FYNNEI. The CDR3 here is CASSSTGVANTEAFF. The CDR3 bases are TGTGCCAGCAGCTCAACAGGGGTAGCGAACACTGAAGCTTTCTTT. The variable domain in full, with the rest retrieved from reference TRBV2 and TRBJ1-1, is EPEVTQTPSHQVTQMGQEVILRCVPISNHLYFYWYRQILGQKVEFLVSFYNNEISEKSEIFDDQFSVERPDGSNFTLKIRSTKLEDSAMYFCASSSTGVANTEAFFGQGTRLTVV.

The gene calls are TRBV5-1 and TRBJ2-1; D may match TRBD1 or TRBD2 (6 bases each). Trimming pared 4 bases from V and 7 bases from J, leaving 12 bases between. Looked up from germline, CDR1 is SGHRS and CDR2 is YFSETQ. The CDR3 contains 13 residues. The chain's CDR3 is CASSQGTSNEQFF. The CDR3 bases are TGCGCCAGCAGCCAGGGGACTTCAAATGAGCAGTTCTTC.

This chain connects TRBV6-1 to TRBJ2-1; TRBD2 is a possible D gene (6 bases). V lost 3 bases and J lost 3, with 15 bases in between. The germline CDR1 and CDR2 sequences are MNHNS and SASEGT. The CDR3 consists of 16 residues. In DNA form, the CDR3 reads TGTGCCAGCAGTGAGGCGCTTAGCGGATACTACAATGAGCAGTTCTTC. It yields the protein CASSEALSGYYNEQFF.

The rearrangement links TRBV5-1 to TRBJ1-1; no reliable D call. This CDR3 comprises 14 residues. V was shortened by 1 base and J by 1 base, with 8 bases between the two germline ends. The V gene's germline CDR1 is SGHRS and CDR2 YFSETQ. DNA for the CDR3: TGCGCCAGCAGCTTGTTGGCGGAGAACACTGAAGCTTTCTTT. It codes for CASSLLAENTEAFF.

This rearrangement joins TRBV4-1 to TRBJ2-7; 8 bases line up with TRBD1. The CDR3 is 12 residues long. After removal of 9 bases from V and 4 bases from J, the junction contained 5 bases not matched to a gene. Germline CDR1 is MGHRA and CDR2 is YSYEKL. CDR3 nucleotide sequence: TGCGCCAGTCGGGACAGGCGGTACGAGCAGTACTTC. Protein: CASRDRRYEQYF.